This T cell receptor beta chain emerged from a study of spatial heterogeneity in lung cancer. Study-level points and caveats: Expanded tumor TCRs that were ubiquitous appeared in blood more at resection than follow-up.

Time point specified: sample taken at primary tumor resection. Whole RNA, which was extracted from tumor, nontumor lung tissue or frozen PBMC, was sequenced without any cell sorting. Around 68 TRACERx patients with early, untreated non-small cell lung cancer donated samples. In its sample, this clonotype was seen many times. Its specificity is not known. The CDR3 is 11 residues long. V was clipped by 3 bases and J by 6 bases, with 5 bases between them. MiXCR was run by TCRdb on the 5' RACE reads, yielding one entry per CDR3 protein. Here the sample spans more than 35,000 distinct CDR3 sequences, around 5.2% being singletons.

The rearrangement links TRBV12-3 or TRBV12-4 to TRBJ1-2; D may be TRBD1 (5 bases). The receptor was isolated from a female donor with early-stage non-small cell lung cancer. Specimen: PBMCs, collected at surgery. CDR3 sequence: CASSLGDGYTF. CDR3 coding DNA: TGTGCCAGCAGTTTGGGGGATGGCTACACCTTC.